This T cell receptor (beta chain) derives from a study of T cells in Graves' hyperthyroidism and ophthalmopathy. A note on this clonotype: As yet, its antigen is unknown.

The CDR3 regions of TCR beta were amplified from RNA transcripts. HTBI primers were the set used in a first-round RT-PCR of the TCR CDR3. TCRdb fed the multiplex PCR reads into MiXCR, producing one record per CDR3 protein. The data contain some 50,000 distinct CDR3 sequences, around 55% of them singletons. Study results and limitations: A model built on 13 V-J features separated ophthalmopathy from stable hyperthyroidism.

The junction had 8 bases not matched to a gene; V was cut back by 6 bases and J by 7 bases. Germline V gene lookup returns CDR1 MNHEY and CDR2 SVGAGI. CDR3 size: 13 residues. The chain joins TRBV6-5 to TRBJ1-2; 7 bases are shared with TRBD1. This TCR derives from a man aged 18 to 29 with Graves' hyperthyroidism. The sample consisted of peripheral blood or thyroid tissue (not recorded which). CDR3 in amino acids: CASRQHRGGGYTF. CDR3 in DNA: TGTGCCAGCAGACAACACAGGGGAGGTGGCTACACCTTC.